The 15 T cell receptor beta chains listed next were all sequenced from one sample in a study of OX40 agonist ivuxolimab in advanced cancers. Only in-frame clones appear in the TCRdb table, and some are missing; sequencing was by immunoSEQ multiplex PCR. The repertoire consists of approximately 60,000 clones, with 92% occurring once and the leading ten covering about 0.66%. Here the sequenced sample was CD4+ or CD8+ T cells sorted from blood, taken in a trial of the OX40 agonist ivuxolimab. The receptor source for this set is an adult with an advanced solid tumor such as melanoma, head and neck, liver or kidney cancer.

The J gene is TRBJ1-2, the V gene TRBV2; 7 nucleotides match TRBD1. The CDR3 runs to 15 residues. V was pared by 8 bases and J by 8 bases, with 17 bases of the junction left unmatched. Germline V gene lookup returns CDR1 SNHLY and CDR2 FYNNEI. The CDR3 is CASQYSSAGQEGYTF. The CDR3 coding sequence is TGTGCCAGCCAATACTCCTCCGCAGGACAGGAAGGCTACACCTTC. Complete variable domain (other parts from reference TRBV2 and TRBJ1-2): EPEVTQTPSHQVTQMGQEVILRCVPISNHLYFYWYRQILGQKVEFLVSFYNNEISEKSEIFDDQFSVERPDGSNFTLKIRSTKLEDSAMYFCASQYSSAGQEGYTFGSGTRLTVV.

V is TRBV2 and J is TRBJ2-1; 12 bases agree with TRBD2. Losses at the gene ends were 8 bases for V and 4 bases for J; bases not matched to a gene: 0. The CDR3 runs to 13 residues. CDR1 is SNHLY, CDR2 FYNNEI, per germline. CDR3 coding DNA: TGTGCCAGCGGACTAGCGGGGTACAATGAGCAGTTCTTC. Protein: CASGLAGYNEQFF.

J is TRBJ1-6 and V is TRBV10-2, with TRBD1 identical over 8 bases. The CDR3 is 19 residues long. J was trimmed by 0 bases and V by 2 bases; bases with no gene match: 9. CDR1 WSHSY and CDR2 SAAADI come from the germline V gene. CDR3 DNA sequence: TGCGCCAGCAGTGAGACGTTGGGCAGGGGGCTCTCCTATAATTCACCCCTCCACTTT. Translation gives CASSETLGRGLSYNSPLHF.

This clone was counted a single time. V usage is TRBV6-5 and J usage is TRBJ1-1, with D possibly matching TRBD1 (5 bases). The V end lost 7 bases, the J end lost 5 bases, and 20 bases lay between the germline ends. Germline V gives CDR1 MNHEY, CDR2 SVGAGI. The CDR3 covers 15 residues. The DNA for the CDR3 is TGTGCCAGCACTCCCGCATCGGGGCCGGAGACTGAAGCTTTCTTT. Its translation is CASTPASGPETEAFF.

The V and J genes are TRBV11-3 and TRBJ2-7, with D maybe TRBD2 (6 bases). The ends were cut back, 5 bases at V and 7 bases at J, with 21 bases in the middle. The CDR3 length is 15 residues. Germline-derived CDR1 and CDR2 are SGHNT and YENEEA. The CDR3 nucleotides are TGTGCCAGCAGCGATAGAAATGCGGGGCGAAGAGAGCAGTACTTC. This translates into CASSDRNAGRREQYF.

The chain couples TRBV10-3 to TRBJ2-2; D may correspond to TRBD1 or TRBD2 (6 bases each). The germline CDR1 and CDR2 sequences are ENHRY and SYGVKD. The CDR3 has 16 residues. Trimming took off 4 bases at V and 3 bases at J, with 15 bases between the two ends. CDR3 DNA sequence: TGTGCCATCAGTGGGCAAGGGGGAGGTGACACCGGGGAGCTGTTTTTT. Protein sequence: CAISGQGGGDTGELFF.

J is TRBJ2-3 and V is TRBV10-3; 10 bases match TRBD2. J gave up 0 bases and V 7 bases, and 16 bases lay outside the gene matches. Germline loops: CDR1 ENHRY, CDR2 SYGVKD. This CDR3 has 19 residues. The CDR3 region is CAITPSGSPQGLSTDTQYF. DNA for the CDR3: TGTGCCATCACCCCTAGCGGGAGTCCCCAAGGACTCAGCACAGATACGCAGTATTTT.

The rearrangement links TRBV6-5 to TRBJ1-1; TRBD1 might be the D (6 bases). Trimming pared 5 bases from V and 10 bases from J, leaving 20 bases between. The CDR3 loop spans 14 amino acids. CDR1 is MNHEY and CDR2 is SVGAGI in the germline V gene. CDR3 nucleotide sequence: TGTGCCAGCAGTGAATCGGGACACCCCTCGGGAGCTTTCTTT. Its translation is CASSESGHPSGAFF.

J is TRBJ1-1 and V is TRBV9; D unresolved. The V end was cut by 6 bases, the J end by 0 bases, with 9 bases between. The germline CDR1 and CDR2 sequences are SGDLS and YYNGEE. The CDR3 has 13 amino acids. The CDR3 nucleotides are TGTGCCAGCACCCTAGGACTGAACACTGAAGCTTTCTTT. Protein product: CASTLGLNTEAFF.

Written as DNA, the CDR3 is TGTGCCAGCAGCCCTCAGATAAGCACAGATACGCAGTATTTT. Translating it yields CASSPQISTDTQYF. This chain links TRBV7-9 with TRBJ2-3; no clear D. The CDR3 contains 14 residues. Trimming stripped 5 bases from V and 0 bases from J, with 9 bases between. CDR1 and CDR2 (germline): SEHNR, FQNEAQ (reference sequence).

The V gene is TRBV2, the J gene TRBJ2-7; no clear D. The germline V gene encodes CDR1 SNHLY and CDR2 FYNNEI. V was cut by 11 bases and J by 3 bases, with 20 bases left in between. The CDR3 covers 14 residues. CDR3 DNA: TGTGCCGGAAGGCAGGTGGCAGATTACTACGAGCAGTACTTC. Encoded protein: CAGRQVADYYEQYF.

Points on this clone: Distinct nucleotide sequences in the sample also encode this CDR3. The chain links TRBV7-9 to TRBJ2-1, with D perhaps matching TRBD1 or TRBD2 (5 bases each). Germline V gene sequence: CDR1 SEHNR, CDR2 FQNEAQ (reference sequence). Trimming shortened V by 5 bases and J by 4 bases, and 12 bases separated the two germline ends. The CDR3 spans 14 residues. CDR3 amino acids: CASSPGTRYNEQFF. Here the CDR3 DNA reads TGTGCCAGCAGCCCCGGGACCAGGTACAATGAGCAGTTCTTC. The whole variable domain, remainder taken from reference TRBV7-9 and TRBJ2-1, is DTGVSQNPRHKITKRGQNVTFRCDPISEHNRLYWYRQTLGQGPEFLTYFQNEAQLEKSRLLSDRFSAERPKGSFSTLEIQRTEQGDSAMYLCASSPGTRYNEQFFGPGTRLTVL.

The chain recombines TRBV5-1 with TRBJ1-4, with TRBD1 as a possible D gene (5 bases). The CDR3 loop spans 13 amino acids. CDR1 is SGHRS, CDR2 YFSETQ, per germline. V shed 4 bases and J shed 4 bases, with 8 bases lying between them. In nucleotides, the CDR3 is TGCGCCAGCAGCGTAGACAGTAATGAAAAACTGTTTTTT. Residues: CASSVDSNEKLFF.

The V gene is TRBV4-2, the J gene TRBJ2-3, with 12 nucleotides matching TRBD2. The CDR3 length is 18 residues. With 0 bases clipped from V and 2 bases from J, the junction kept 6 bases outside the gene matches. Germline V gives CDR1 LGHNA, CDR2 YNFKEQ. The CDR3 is CASSQDLTSGGNTDTQYF. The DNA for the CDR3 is TGTGCCAGCAGCCAAGATTTGACTAGCGGGGGAAACACAGATACGCAGTATTTT.

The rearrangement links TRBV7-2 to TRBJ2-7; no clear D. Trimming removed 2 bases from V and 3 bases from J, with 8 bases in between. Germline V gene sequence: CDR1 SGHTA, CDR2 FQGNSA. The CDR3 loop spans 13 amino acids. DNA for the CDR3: TGTGCCAGCAGCTTACCCCCTTTCTACGAGCAGTACTTC. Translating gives CASSLPPFYEQYF.